This entry concerns a single T cell receptor beta chain. This sample is drawn from a study of cytomegalovirus exposure and HLA in healthy donors. Primers for the PCR totalled 60 Vbeta and 13 Jbeta. Data came from immunoSEQ multiplex PCR; TCRdb stores just in-frame clones and leaves some out. The sample holds approximately 30,000 clones, about 60% seen once. Germline CDR1 MNHNY, CDR2 SVGAGI (reference sequence). This CDR3 contains 12 residues. V lost 5 bases, J lost 9 bases, and 10 bases lay in between. Material for sequencing was PBMCs. The chain couples TRBV6-6 to TRBJ2-2, with D tentatively TRBD1 (6 bases). The receptor's source is a man in his forties or fifties in good health and CMV-seropositive. The CDR3 here is CASSQQGWELFF. The CDR3 DNA is TGTGCCAGCAGTCAACAGGGCTGGGAGCTGTTTTTT.